Listed here is a single TCR beta chain. This record comes from a study of neurological immune-mediated disorders. The sample's time point: longitudinal time-point 2. Each CDR3 protein is one row after TCRdb ran MiXCR on the 5' RACE reads. The data contain some 45,000 distinct CDR3 sequences, under 15% of them seen just once; the ten biggest clones take up roughly 4.3%. Sequencing was done on a sample of PBMCs. The source is a male donor with HTLV-1-associated myelopathy (HAM/TSP).

The CDR3 sequence is CRPGPRGDTQYF. CDR3 DNA sequence: TGCAGACCGGGGCCCAGGGGAGATACGCAGTATTTT. The chain recombines TRBV20-1 with TRBJ2-3, with TRBD1 as a possible D gene (6 bases). Germline values: CDR1 DFQATT, CDR2 SNEGSKA (reference sequence). The CDR3 covers 12 residues.